This T cell receptor (beta chain) was identified in a study of blood T cell repertoires in COVID-19. Turning to the study itself: Samples of COVID-19 (acute and convalescent) were obtained from the United States, Italy and Spain. T cells, B-cell-depleted T cells, or PBMCs supplied cDNA or gDNA.

The CDR3 sequence is 12 residues long. V was pared by 2 bases and J by 9 bases, with 11 bases between. From germline, CDR1 is SGHTA and CDR2 FQGNSA. As originally analysed: For nucleated cells, counts were estimated from reference gene primer amplification. The protocol was immunoSEQ multiplex PCR, while the TCRdb copy is restricted to in-frame clones and leaves out a portion. That table gives V, J and clone size, and the DNA gave D and trimming. There are roughly 150,000 clones in the sample; around nine tenths occur only once, and 5.4% lies in the top ten. This clone was counted once. The material sequenced was peripheral blood. This sequence originates from a human donor in a cohort sampled during active COVID-19. The genes are TRBV7-2 and TRBJ2-7; D not resolved. CDR3 DNA sequence: TGTGCCAGCAGCTTATTTCACAAGCGGCAGTACTTC. Translating it yields CASSLFHKRQYF.